These 28 T cell receptor beta chains were all obtained from the same sample, sequenced in a study of CD8 T cells in ankylosing spondylitis. Study-wide findings and caveats: About 8 highly homologous variants made up a TCR beta motif that seemed to typify ankylosing spondylitis blood.

TCRdb itself ran the 5' RACE reads through MiXCR, one entry per CDR3 protein. Of over 600,000 distinct CDR3 sequences listed, around 17% were seen once; the top ten hold around a fifth. Their antigens remain unidentified. Sequenced material: blood, either unsorted or a sorted T cell fraction (not recorded which). The source of these receptors is a male donor with ankylosing spondylitis.

The V gene is TRBV7-9, the J gene TRBJ1-1, with a possible D match to TRBD1 (5 bases). The CDR3 runs 15 residues. The V end lost 3 bases, the J end lost 4 bases, and 15 bases lay between the germline ends. CDR1 SEHNR and CDR2 FQNEAQ come from the germline V gene (reference sequence). CDR3 coding DNA: TGTGCCAGCAGCTTTTCGCGAAATGGGGGCACTGAAGCTTTCTTT. Its translation is CASSFSRNGGTEAFF.

The chain joins TRBV24-1 to TRBJ2-1; D gene unclear. The CDR3 sequence is 13 residues long. Per the germline V gene, CDR1 is KGHDR and CDR2 is SFDVKD. Trimming removed 3 bases from V and 8 bases from J, with 10 bases in between. CDR3 coding DNA: TGTGCCACCAGTGATCCCTCGGTTGATGAGCAGTTCTTC. Translation: CATSDPSVDEQFF.

J is TRBJ1-1 and V is TRBV27, with D possibly matching TRBD1 (5 bases). Trimming cost V 3 bases and J 5 bases, with 22 bases left between them. Germline CDR1 MNHEY, CDR2 SMNVEV (reference sequence). The CDR3 is 17 amino acids. The CDR3 DNA follows: TGTGCCAGCAGTTTTATCGGGGCGGAGGGTGGGGGTACTGAAGCTTTCTTT. Protein sequence: CASSFIGAEGGGTEAFF.

V gene TRBV29-1 combines with J gene TRBJ2-7; TRBD1 matches at 7 bases. V was pared by 1 base and J by 6 bases, with 3 bases of the junction left unmatched. Germline values: CDR1 SQVTM, CDR2 ANQGSEA. This CDR3 has 12 residues. CDR3 DNA: TGCAGCGTTGAAGGACAGGGTCTCGAGCAGTACTTC. It specifies CSVEGQGLEQYF.

The chain is built from TRBV12-3 or TRBV12-4 and TRBJ2-3; 10 bases are a match to TRBD1. The CDR3 consists of 15 residues. J gave up 4 bases and V 5 bases, and 6 bases lay outside the gene matches. CDR3 DNA: TGTGCCAGCAGTCCGGGACAGGGGTTGGCAGATACGCAGTATTTT. The encoded protein is CASSPGQGLADTQYF.

Concerning this clonotype: The conserved closing phenylalanine or tryptophan is absent in this CDR3, likely reflecting a read error. Here the CDR3 reads CATSAVVAGEDEQYS. The DNA for the CDR3 is TGTGCCACCAGTGCCGTGGTAGCGGGAGAGGACGAGCAGTACTCC. J is TRBJ2-7 and V is TRBV24-1, with 9 bases that match TRBD2. With V trimmed by 5 bases and J by 5 bases, 9 bases remained unmatched. This CDR3 has 15 residues. Germline CDR1 reads KGHDR; CDR2 reads SFDVKD.

Only a few counts were recorded for this clonotype. J is TRBJ2-7 and V is TRBV10-3; no firm D call. V was trimmed by 4 bases and J by 5 bases, leaving 9 bases between them. The CDR3 runs 12 residues. The germline V gene has CDR1 ENHRY and CDR2 SYGVKD. The DNA of the CDR3 is TGTGCCATCAGTGGCCGGGCGGACGAGCAGTACTTC. This sequence encodes CAISGRADEQYF.

This clonotype appeared a few times. The chain employs TRBV28 and TRBJ2-7; 8 bases map to TRBD1. V shed 2 bases, J shed 0 bases, and the junction held 6 bases outside the gene matches. The CDR3 extends over 16 amino acids. Germline V gives CDR1 MDHEN, CDR2 SYDVKM. This chain's CDR3 is CASSLTRQGLSYEQYF. As DNA, the CDR3 is TGTGCCAGCAGTTTAACCAGACAGGGGCTCTCCTACGAGCAGTACTTC.

This clonotype was detected once. The chain recombines TRBV5-1 with TRBJ1-2; 9 positions agree with TRBD1. J was trimmed by 2 bases and V by 4 bases; bases with no gene match: 9. This CDR3 has 16 amino acids. CDR1 is SGHRS and CDR2 is YFSETQ in the germline V gene. The CDR3 here is CASSPLATGGNYGYTF. The CDR3 DNA reads TGCGCCAGCAGCCCCCTTGCCACAGGGGGCAACTATGGCTACACCTTC.

In DNA, the CDR3 is TGTGCCAGCAGCTGGTACTCGGGGACTAGCGCCATGGAGCAGTACTTC. Translated: CASSWYSGTSAMEQYF. The rearrangement links TRBV7-9 to TRBJ2-7, with 10 bases identical to TRBD2. The V and J ends lost 4 bases and 7 bases, in that order; junction bases with no gene match: 13. The CDR3 length is 16 residues. Germline CDR1 reads SEHNR; CDR2 reads FQNEAQ (reference sequence).

This clonotype was seen a handful of times. The chain combines TRBV19 with TRBJ1-1, with TRBD1 matching 8 bases. The CDR3 consists of 15 residues. Unmatched junction bases numbered 5, after V lost 0 bases and J lost 5 bases. Germline loops: CDR1 LNHDA, CDR2 SQIVND (reference sequence). The chain's CDR3 is CASSIDNRQGTEAFF. CDR3 nucleotide sequence: TGTGCCAGTAGTATAGATAATCGACAGGGGACTGAAGCTTTCTTT.

This clonotype was picked up a small number of times. The chain joins TRBV11-2 to TRBJ1-2; D ambiguous. Trimming pared 4 bases from V and 8 bases from J, leaving 14 bases between. The CDR3 contains 13 residues. Germline assignment: CDR1 SGHAT and CDR2 FQNNGV. The CDR3: CASSSRRGVGYTF. CDR3 bases: TGTGCCAGCAGCTCACGGCGGGGAGTGGGCTACACCTTC.

The chain carries TRBV11-2 and TRBJ2-7; D might be TRBD1 (5 bases). V was trimmed by 1 base and J by 2 bases, leaving 15 bases between them. Germline values: CDR1 SGHAT, CDR2 FQNNGV. CDR3 size: 16 residues. The CDR3 sequence: CASSLVARAPTYEQYF. DNA for the CDR3: TGTGCCAGCAGCTTAGTGGCCAGGGCTCCGACCTACGAGCAGTACTTC.

This clonotype was counted a few times. V and J are TRBV12-3 or TRBV12-4 and TRBJ2-1; 11 bases match TRBD1. The J segment lost 4 bases and the V segment lost 6 bases, leaving 14 bases of the junction unmatched. This CDR3 has 18 amino acids. In nucleotides, the CDR3 is TGTGCCAGCAGCCCGACCCTGGGACAGGGGGACCCTTACAATGAGCAGTTCTTC. Its protein product is CASSPTLGQGDPYNEQFF.

V is TRBV4-1 and J is TRBJ2-5; 14 nucleotides align to TRBD2. Germline lookup yields CDR1 MGHRA and CDR2 YSYEKL. The CDR3 sequence is 15 residues long. Trimming removed 11 bases from V and 3 bases from J; junction bases left unmatched: 8. CDR3 in amino acids: CADYRLAGGKETQYF. Here the CDR3 DNA reads TGCGCCGACTACCGACTAGCGGGGGGGAAAGAGACCCAGTACTTC.

This clonotype has only a few counts. The rearrangement joins TRBV2 to TRBJ2-2, with 7 bases aligning to TRBD2. V dropped 4 bases and J dropped 6; count of bases not matched to a gene: 5. This CDR3 has 14 amino acids. Germline loops: CDR1 SNHLY, CDR2 FYNNEI. The CDR3 DNA sequence: TGTGCCAGCAGTGTGGGGGGGAAGGCCGGGGAGCTGTTTTTT. This codes for CASSVGGKAGELFF.

This CDR3 reads CASSPPRGWEQYF. CDR3 in DNA: TGTGCCAGCAGCCCCCCGAGGGGATGGGAGCAGTACTTC. The chain links TRBV7-9 to TRBJ2-7; either TRBD1 or TRBD2 may fit D (5 bases each). The CDR3 spans 13 residues. Germline lookup yields CDR1 SEHNR and CDR2 FQNEAQ (reference sequence). V gave up 5 bases and J gave up 7 bases, with 15 bases separating them.

The rearrangement links TRBV4-1 to TRBJ1-1; TRBD1 matches 9 bases. J was trimmed by 1 base and V by 1 base; bases with no gene match: 4. CDR1 is MGHRA and CDR2 is YSYEKL in the germline V gene. The CDR3 is 16 amino acids. This CDR3 reads CASSQVGTGRNTEAFF. DNA of the CDR3: TGCGCCAGCAGCCAAGTCGGGACAGGGCGGAACACTGAAGCTTTCTTT.

The chain carries TRBV7-3 and TRBJ2-1; D is uncertain. V lost 2 bases to trimming and J lost 5 bases, with 4 bases between them. In germline, CDR1 is SGHTA, CDR2 FQGTGA. This CDR3 is built from 12 residues. The CDR3 loop reads CASSLQDNEQFF. As DNA, the CDR3 is TGTGCCAGCAGCTTACAGGACAATGAGCAGTTCTTC.

This clonotype was seen a handful of times. This chain links TRBV9 with TRBJ2-2, with 10 bases fitting TRBD2. V shed 3 bases and J 5 bases; nucleotides not matched to a gene: 7. The CDR3 is 16 amino acids. Germline V gene lookup returns CDR1 SGDLS and CDR2 YYNGEE. The CDR3 region is CASSAFVAGGTGELFF. CDR3 in DNA: TGTGCCAGCAGCGCCTTCGTAGCGGGAGGTACCGGGGAGCTGTTTTTT.

The V and J genes are TRBV12-3 or TRBV12-4 and TRBJ2-1, with TRBD2 matching 12 bases. V dropped 6 bases and J dropped 4; count of bases not matched to a gene: 4. This CDR3 comprises 15 residues. CDR3 residues: CASRPLAGGYNEQFF. The DNA for the CDR3 is TGTGCCAGCAGGCCTCTAGCGGGAGGGTACAATGAGCAGTTCTTC.

This clonotype was found a few times. J is TRBJ1-3 and V is TRBV6-5; a weak D match, TRBD1 (6 bases). V was cut by 5 bases and J by 4 bases, with 15 bases left in between. The germline V gene has CDR1 MNHEY and CDR2 SVGAGI. This CDR3 is built from 15 residues. CDR3 sequence reads: CASSTRQAGGNTIYF. The DNA of the CDR3 is TGTGCCAGCAGTACGCGACAGGCTGGCGGAAACACCATATATTTT.

This clonotype was counted a few times. The rearrangement joins TRBV6-4 to TRBJ2-1, with D possibly TRBD2 on 6 matching bases. Trimming stripped 4 bases from V and 8 bases from J, with 12 bases between. The CDR3 is 13 residues long. Germline V lookup: CDR1 MRHNA, CDR2 SNTAGT. Written as DNA, the CDR3 is TGTGCCAGCAGTGCCTCTAGCGTGGATGAGCAGTTCTTC. Its protein is CASSASSVDEQFF.

This clonotype occurred a few times. The gene calls are TRBV4-1 and TRBJ2-1; 7 bases align to TRBD2. CDR3 length: 16 residues. Germline V gives CDR1 MGHRA, CDR2 YSYEKL. The ends lost 1 base at V and 5 bases at J; junction bases unmatched: 8. CDR3: CASSQGIERGHNEQFF. The CDR3 DNA follows: TGCGCCAGCAGCCAAGGGATTGAGCGGGGCCACAATGAGCAGTTCTTC.

V and J are TRBV20-1 and TRBJ2-1, with 9 positions matching TRBD2. Germline CDR1 and CDR2: DFQATT and SNEGSKA (reference sequence). CDR3 size: 14 residues. The J segment lost 6 bases and the V segment lost 3 bases, leaving 6 bases of the junction unmatched. The CDR3 DNA follows: TGCAGTGCTAGTTTAGGCGGGAGGGCCAATGAGCAGTTCTTC. As protein: CSASLGGRANEQFF.

This clonotype was counted a few times. The chain employs TRBV28 and TRBJ2-7, with TRBD2 matching 8 bases. Germline V gene lookup returns CDR1 MDHEN and CDR2 SYDVKM. CDR3 length: 15 amino acids. Unmatched junction bases numbered 5, after V lost 4 bases and J lost 0 bases. CDR3 coding DNA: TGTGCCAGCAGTTCCGGGGGGGAGAGCTCCTACGAGCAGTACTTC. Translation: CASSSGGESSYEQYF.

This rearrangement joins TRBV12-3 or TRBV12-4 to TRBJ2-1; 7 bases line up with TRBD1. The trim removed 6 bases at V and 4 bases at J, leaving 9 bases unmatched. The CDR3 consists of 15 residues. The DNA for the CDR3 is TGTGCCAGCAGAGCCGGGACAGCGAATTACAATGAGCAGTTCTTC. It specifies CASRAGTANYNEQFF.

This clonotype was observed a few times. The chain couples TRBV29-1 to TRBJ2-1; no firm D call. The CDR3 totals 13 residues. V lost 3 bases, J lost 4 bases, and 10 bases lay in between. From germline, CDR1 is SQVTM and CDR2 ANQGSEA. The CDR3 loop reads CSVEVGLYNEQFF. The CDR3 nucleotides read TGCAGCGTTGAGGTTGGCCTTTACAATGAGCAGTTCTTC.